This is a list of T cell receptor beta chains from one sample in a study of T cells after yellow fever vaccination. One entry per CDR3 protein, called by TCRdb with MiXCR from the 5' RACE reads. The sample shows around 230,000 distinct CDR3 sequences, approximately 6.7% of them seen only once. The sample in question was CD4+ T cells sorted from PBMCs, obtained on the day of the yellow fever booster vaccination. Receptor source: a man younger than 45 who received the YFV17D yellow fever vaccine. Both conserved end residues are part of each CDR3. A D gene is named only where the DNA matches it firmly. Rows give clone size only sometimes, using once, few, many, or a class for an expanded clone.

>TRBJ2-1|15|TRBV20-1|few|TRBD2
TGCAGTGCTAGAGTTGGGCTAGCGGGAGTTGGTGAGCAGTTCTTC
CSARVGLAGVGEQFF
>TRBJ2-2|13|TRBV30|few|.
TGTGCCTGGAGTGTACCCGGGACCGGGGAGCTGTTTTTT
CAWSVPGTGELFF
>TRBJ2-5|16|TRBV5-5|few|TRBD2
TGTGCCAGCAGCTTCTTAGCGGGACCATCCTCAGAGACCCAGTACTTC
CASSFLAGPSSETQYF
>TRBJ2-2|15|TRBV18|few|.
TGTGCCAGCTCACGGTTGATCGGGGACACCGGGGAGCTGTTTTTT
CASSRLIGDTGELFF
>TRBJ2-7|13|TRBV20-1|many|.
TGCAGTGCTAGGGGGGGGCCGCCCTACGAGCAGTACTTC
CSARGGPPYEQYF
>TRBJ2-5|15|TRBV6-1|.|.
TGTGCCAGCAGTGAAGCGCTCGCGGAGCCCAGGGCCCAGTACTTC
CASSEALAEPRAQYF
>TRBJ2-7|14|TRBV7-9|few|TRBD2
TGTGCCAGCAGCTTAAACGGGAGGTTCGACGAGCAGTACTTC
CASSLNGRFDEQYF
>TRBJ2-6|16|TRBV6-5|few|.
TGTGCCCACAATTTTCAGGGCGGGTCTGGGGCCAACGTCCTGACTTTC
CAHNFQGGSGANVLTF
>TRBJ1-1|13|TRBV29-1|many|TRBD1
TGCAGCGCCGGACAGGGCAGGAACACTGAAGCTTTCTTT
CSAGQGRNTEAFF
>TRBJ2-3|15|TRBV5-4|many|TRBD1
TGTGCCAGCAGCAAGGGACAGGCCCACACAGATACGCAGTATTTT
CASSKGQAHTDTQYF
>TRBJ2-3|15|TRBV2|few|.
TGTGCCAGCAGTGTTAGCTCCTCCGGCACAGATACGCAGTATTTT
CASSVSSSGTDTQYF